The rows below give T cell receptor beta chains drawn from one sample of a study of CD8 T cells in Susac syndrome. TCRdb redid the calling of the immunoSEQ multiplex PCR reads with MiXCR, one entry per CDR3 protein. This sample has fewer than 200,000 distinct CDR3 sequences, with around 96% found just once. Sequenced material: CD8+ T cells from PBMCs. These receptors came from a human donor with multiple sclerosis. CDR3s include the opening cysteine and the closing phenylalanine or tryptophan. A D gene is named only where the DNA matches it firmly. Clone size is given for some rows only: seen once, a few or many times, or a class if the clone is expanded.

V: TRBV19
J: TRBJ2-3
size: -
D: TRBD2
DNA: TGTGCCACCCAGACTAGCGGGAGGGCGGATACGCAGTATTTT
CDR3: CATQTSGRADTQYF

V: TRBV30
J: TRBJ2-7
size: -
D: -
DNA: TGTGCCTGGAGAGCTTATTGGGACTCCCGCTACGAGCAGTACTTC
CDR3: CAWRAYWDSRYEQYF

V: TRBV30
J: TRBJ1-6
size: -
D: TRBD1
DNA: TGTGCCTGGGGGGACAGGGGGTATCGTCCCCTCCACTTT
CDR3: CAWGDRGYRPLHF

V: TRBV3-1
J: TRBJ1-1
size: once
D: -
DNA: TGTGCCAGCAGCCAAGCTACCAAGAGACAGTGGTGGGGGAACACTGAAGCTTTCTTT
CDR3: CASSQATKRQWWGNTEAFF

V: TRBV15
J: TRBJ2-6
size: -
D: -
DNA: TGTGCCACCAGCGGAGCGCGGGGCTCTGGGGCCAACGTCCTGACTTTC
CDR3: CATSGARGSGANVLTF

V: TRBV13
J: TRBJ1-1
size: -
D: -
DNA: TGTGCCAGCAGTCTTAGACAGGCTCTTACCGCTTTCTTT
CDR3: CASSLRQALTAFF

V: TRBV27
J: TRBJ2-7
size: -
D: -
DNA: TGTGCCAGCAGTTTATACCGGGCTGGCTGGCAGTACTTC
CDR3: CASSLYRAGWQYF

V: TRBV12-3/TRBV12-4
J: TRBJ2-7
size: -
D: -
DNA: TGTGCCAGCAGTCCCTACGGAGGGGGGGAGGCCTACGAGCAGTACTTC
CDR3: CASSPYGGGEAYEQYF

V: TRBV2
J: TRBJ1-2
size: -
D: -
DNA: TGTGCCAGCAGTGTAACAGCTAACTATGGCTACACCTTC
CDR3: CASSVTANYGYTF

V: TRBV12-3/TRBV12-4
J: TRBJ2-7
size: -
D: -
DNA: TGTGCCAGCAGTTATATCTACAGTTCCTACGAGCAGTACTTC
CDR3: CASSYIYSSYEQYF

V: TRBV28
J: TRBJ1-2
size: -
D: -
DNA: TGTGCCAGCAGTTTGGTCGAGACAGCTCCGAACTATGGCTACACCTTC
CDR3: CASSLVETAPNYGYTF